This T cell receptor (beta chain) was sequenced during a study of response to subunit inactivated influenza vaccine (dated by TCRdb to between 2018 and 2020). About the investigation overall: Deep quantitative T cell receptor repertoire profiling was used in the study to track responses to a trivalent subunit inactivated influenza vaccine. The full study reports these points: It was suggested by the authors that each seasonal influenza vaccination may recruit only a limited number of new T cells.

Turning to this clonotype: This clone's antigen is unknown. Base qualities are missing; no much larger clone stands one base away.

V is reduced by 5 bases and J by 7 bases, leaving a spacing of 8 bases between them. The CDR3 starts with the cysteine, ends with the phenylalanine, and has 11 residues. Only CDR3 DNA remains: 33 bases, in frame from the first base. The library was prepared using RT-PCR. The sequencer listed for this sample is Illumina HiSeq 2500. TCRdb reworked the public reads: Q25 trimming with fastp, MiXCR clone assembly, productive beta chains retained. Each record represents a unique CDR3 protein, reported with the most common genes and DNA among its rows. The sample table lists 650,000 to 800,000 distinct CDR3 sequences, approximately 15% of them with a count of one. Less than 9% of the sample belongs to the ten largest clones.

This TCR was sampled from a man in his fifties or sixties who received an inactivated influenza vaccine. Donor details come from another sample of the same person, matched by shared clones. This specimen consisted of PBMCs from blood, obtained approximately 15 days before vaccination. The chain is made from TRBV12-3 or TRBV12-4 and TRBJ1-2; the D gene identity is not certain. The CDR3 region reads CASSRGFGYTF. The bases are TGTGCCAGCAGTCGAGGGTTTGGCTACACCTTC.